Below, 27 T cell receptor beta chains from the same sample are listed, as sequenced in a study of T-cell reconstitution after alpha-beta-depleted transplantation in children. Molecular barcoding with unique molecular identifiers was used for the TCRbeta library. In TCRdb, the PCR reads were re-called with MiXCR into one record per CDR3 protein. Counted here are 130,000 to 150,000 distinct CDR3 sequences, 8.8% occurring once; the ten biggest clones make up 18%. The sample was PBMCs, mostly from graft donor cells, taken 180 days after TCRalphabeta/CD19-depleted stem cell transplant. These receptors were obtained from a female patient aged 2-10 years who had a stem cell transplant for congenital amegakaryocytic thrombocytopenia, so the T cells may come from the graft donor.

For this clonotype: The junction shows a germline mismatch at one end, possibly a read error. The CDR3 sequence: CALSVKNRDPKAKNIQYF. The CDR3 DNA reads TGTGCCTTGAGTGTCAAGAACCGGGACCCAAAAGCCAAAAACATTCAGTACTTC. The chain is built from TRBV30 and TRBJ2-4; the D gene could be TRBD1 or TRBD2 (5 bases each). Germline loops: CDR1 GTSNPN, CDR2 SVGIG (reference sequence). The CDR3 length is 18 residues.

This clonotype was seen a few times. CDR3 nucleotide sequence: TGTGCCAGCAGCCGGGGGGTTTCCTACAATGAGCAGTTCTTC. As protein: CASSRGVSYNEQFF. This chain links TRBV5-5 with TRBJ2-1; 7 bases line up with TRBD2. Germline loops: CDR1 SGHKS, CDR2 YYEKEE (reference sequence). V shed 4 bases, J shed 1 base, and the junction held 2 bases outside the gene matches. This CDR3 comprises 14 residues. Based on the CDR3 plus reference TRBV5-5 and TRBJ2-1, the full variable domain is DAGVTQSPTHLIKTRGQQVTLRCSPISGHKSVSWYQQVLGQGPQFIFQYYEKEERGRGNFPDRFSARQFPNYSSELNVNALLLGDSALYLCASSRGVSYNEQFFGPGTRLTVL.

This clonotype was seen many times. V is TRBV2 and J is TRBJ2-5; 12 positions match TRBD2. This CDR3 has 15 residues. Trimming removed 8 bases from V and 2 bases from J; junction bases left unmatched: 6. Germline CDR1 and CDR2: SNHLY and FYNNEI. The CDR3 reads CASRATSGGQETQYF. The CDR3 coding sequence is TGTGCCAGCCGGGCGACTAGCGGGGGACAAGAGACCCAGTACTTC.

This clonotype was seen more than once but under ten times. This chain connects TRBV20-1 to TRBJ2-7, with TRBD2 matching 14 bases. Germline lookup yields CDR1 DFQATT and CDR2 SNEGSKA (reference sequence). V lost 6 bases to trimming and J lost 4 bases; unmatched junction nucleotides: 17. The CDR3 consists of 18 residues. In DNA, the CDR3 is TGCAGTGCCCTCCGGACTAGCGGGGGGTTCTTTCGTCCATACGAGCAGTACTTC. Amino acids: CSALRTSGGFFRPYEQYF.

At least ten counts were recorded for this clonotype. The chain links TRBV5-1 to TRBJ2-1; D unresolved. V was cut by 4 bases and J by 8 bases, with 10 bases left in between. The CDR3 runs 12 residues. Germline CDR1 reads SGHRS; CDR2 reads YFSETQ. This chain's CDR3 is CASSGGVDEQFF. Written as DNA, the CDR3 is TGCGCCAGCAGCGGCGGTGTTGATGAGCAGTTCTTC.

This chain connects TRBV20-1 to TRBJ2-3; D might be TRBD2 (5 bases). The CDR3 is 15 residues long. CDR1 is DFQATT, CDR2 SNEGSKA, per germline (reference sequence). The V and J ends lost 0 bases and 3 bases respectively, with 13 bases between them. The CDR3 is CSARDKRLHTDTQYF. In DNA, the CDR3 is TGCAGTGCTAGAGATAAGAGACTACATACAGATACGCAGTATTTT.

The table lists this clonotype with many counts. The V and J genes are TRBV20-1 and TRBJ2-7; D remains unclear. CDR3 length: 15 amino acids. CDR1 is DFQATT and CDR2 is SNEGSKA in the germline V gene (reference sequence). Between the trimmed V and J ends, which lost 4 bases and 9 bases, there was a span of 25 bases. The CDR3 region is CSANELLLARYVQYF. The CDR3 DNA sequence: TGCAGTGCTAACGAGCTTCTTCTCGCACGGTATGTGCAGTACTTC.

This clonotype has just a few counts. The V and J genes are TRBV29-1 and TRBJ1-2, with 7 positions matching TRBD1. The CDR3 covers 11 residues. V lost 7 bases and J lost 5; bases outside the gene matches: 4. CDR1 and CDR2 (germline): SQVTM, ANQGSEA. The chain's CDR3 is CSADRAYGYTF. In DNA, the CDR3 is TGCAGCGCCGACAGGGCTTATGGCTACACCTTC. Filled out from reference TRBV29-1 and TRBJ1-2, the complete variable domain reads SAVISQKPSRDICQRGTSLTIQCQVDSQVTMMFWYRQQPGQSLTLIATANQGSEATYESGFVIDKFPISRPNLTFSTLTVSNMSPEDSSIYLCSADRAYGYTFGSGTRLTVV.

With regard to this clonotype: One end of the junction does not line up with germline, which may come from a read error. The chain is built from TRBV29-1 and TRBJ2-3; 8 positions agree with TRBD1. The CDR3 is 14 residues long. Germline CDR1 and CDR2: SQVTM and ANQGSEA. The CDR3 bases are TGCAGCGTTGACCCCGGACAGGGCACACATACGCAGTATTTT. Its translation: CSVDPGQGTHTQYF.

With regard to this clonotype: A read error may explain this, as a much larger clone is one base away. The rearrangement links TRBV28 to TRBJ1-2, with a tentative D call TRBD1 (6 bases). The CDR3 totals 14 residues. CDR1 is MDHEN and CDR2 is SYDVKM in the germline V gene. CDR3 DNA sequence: TGTGCCAGCAGTCCCGGACAGCTTAACTATGGCTACGCCTTC. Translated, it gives CASSPGQLNYGYAF.

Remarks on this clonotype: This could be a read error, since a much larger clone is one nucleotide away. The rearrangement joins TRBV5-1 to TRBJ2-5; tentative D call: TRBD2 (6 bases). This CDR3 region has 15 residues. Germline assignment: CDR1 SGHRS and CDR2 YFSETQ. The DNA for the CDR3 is TGCGCCAGCAGCTTGGTCGGGAGTTCGGGGGAGACCCCGTACTTC. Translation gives CASSLVGSSGETPYF.

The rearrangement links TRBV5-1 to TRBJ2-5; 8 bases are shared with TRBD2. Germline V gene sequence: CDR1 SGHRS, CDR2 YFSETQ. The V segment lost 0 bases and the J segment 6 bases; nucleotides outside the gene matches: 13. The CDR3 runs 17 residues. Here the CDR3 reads CASSLGTGLVAIKTQYF. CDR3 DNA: TGCGCCAGCAGCTTGGGCACGGGACTAGTAGCTATAAAGACCCAGTACTTC.

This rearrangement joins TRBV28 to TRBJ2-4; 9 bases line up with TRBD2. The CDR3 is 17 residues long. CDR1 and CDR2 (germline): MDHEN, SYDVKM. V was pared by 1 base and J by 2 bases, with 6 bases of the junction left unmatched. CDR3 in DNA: TGTGCCAGCAGTTTATTCGCCAGCGGGAGGACCAAAAACATTCAGTACTTC. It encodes CASSLFASGRTKNIQYF.

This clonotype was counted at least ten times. The CDR3 sequence is CSARRRVNTEAFF. The CDR3 DNA reads as TGCAGTGCTAGACGACGGGTGAACACTGAAGCTTTCTTT. The chain couples TRBV20-1 to TRBJ1-1; D is unclear. This CDR3 region has 13 residues. CDR1 and CDR2 from the germline V gene are DFQATT and SNEGSKA (reference sequence). Trimming stripped 2 bases from V and 0 bases from J, with 7 bases between.

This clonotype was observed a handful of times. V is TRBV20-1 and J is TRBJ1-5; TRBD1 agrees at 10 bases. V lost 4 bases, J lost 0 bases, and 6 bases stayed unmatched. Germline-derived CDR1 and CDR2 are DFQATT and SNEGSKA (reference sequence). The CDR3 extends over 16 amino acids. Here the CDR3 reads CSAMTGTGDSNQPQHF. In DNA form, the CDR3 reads TGCAGTGCTATGACCGGGACAGGGGATAGCAATCAGCCCCAGCATTTT.

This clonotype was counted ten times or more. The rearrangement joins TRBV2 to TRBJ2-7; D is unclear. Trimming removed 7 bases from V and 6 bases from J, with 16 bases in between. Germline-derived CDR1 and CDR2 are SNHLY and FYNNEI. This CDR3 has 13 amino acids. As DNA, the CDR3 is TGTGCCAGCACCGAGACCCCTGGGCCCGAGCAGTACTTC. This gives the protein CASTETPGPEQYF.

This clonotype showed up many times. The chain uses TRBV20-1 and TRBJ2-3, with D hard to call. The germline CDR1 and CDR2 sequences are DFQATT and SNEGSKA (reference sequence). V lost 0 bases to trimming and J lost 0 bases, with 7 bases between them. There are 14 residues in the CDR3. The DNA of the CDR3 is TGCAGTGCTAGAGATAGCAGCAGCACAGATACGCAGTATTTT. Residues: CSARDSSSTDTQYF.

The CDR3 DNA sequence: TGCAGCGTTGCGAGGGGCCTTTCCTACGAGCAGTACTTC. Its protein product is CSVARGLSYEQYF. V usage is TRBV29-1 and J usage is TRBJ2-7; the D call may be TRBD1 or TRBD2 (5 bases each). Trimming shortened V by 4 bases and J by 1 base, and 11 bases separated the two germline ends. The CDR3 is 13 amino acids. Germline V gene lookup returns CDR1 SQVTM and CDR2 ANQGSEA.

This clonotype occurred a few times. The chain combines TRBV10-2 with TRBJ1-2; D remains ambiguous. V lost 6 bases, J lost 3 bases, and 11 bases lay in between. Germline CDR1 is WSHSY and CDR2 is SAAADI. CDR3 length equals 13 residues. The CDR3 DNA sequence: TGCGCCAGCAGACCCGACGGGGACTATGGCTACACCTTC. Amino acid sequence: CASRPDGDYGYTF.

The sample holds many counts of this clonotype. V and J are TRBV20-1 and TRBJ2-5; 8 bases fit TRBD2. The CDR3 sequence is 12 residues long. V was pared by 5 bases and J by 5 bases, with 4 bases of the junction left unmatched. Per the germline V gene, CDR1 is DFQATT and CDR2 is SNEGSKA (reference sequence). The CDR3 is CSALAGRETQYF. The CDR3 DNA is TGCAGTGCTCTAGCGGGCCGGGAGACCCAGTACTTC.

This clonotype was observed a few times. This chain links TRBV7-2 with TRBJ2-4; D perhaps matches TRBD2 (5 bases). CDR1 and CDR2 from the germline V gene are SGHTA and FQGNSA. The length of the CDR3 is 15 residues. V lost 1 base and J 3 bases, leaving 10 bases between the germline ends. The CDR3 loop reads CASSLVLGGKNIQYF. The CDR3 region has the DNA TGTGCCAGCAGCTTAGTCCTAGGAGGCAAAAACATTCAGTACTTC.

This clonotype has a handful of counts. CDR3 sequence: CASSLVGEAETQYF. The CDR3 DNA follows: TGTGCCAGCAGCTTAGTAGGGGAGGCAGAGACCCAGTACTTC. The chain carries TRBV7-9 and TRBJ2-5; the D gene is possibly TRBD2 (6 bases). Germline CDR1 is SEHNR and CDR2 is FQNEAQ (reference sequence). The V end lost 1 base, the J end lost 4 bases, and 10 bases lay between the germline ends. This CDR3 comprises 14 residues.

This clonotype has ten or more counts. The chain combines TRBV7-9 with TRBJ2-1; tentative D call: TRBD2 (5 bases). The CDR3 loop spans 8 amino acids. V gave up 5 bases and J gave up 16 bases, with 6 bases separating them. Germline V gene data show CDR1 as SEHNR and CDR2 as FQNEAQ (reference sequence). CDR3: CASSPSFF. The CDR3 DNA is TGTGCCAGCAGCCCTAGCTTCTTC. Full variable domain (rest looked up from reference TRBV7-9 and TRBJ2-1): DTGVSQNPRHKITKRGQNVTFRCDPISEHNRLYWYRQTLGQGPEFLTYFQNEAQLEKSRLLSDRFSAERPKGSFSTLEIQRTEQGDSAMYLCASSPSFFGPGTRLTVL.

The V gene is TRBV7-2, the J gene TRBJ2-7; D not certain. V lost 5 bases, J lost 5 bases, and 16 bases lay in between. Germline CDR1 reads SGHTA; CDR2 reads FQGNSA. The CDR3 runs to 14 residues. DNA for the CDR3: TGTGCCAGCAGCCTACAAATGGAGATCGACGAGCAGTACTTC. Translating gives CASSLQMEIDEQYF.

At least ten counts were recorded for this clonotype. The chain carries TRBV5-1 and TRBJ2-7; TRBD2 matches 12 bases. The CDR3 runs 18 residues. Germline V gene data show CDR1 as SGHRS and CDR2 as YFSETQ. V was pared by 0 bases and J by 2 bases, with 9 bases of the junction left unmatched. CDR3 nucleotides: TGCGCCAGCAGCTTGGCGACTAGCGGGAGAACGATCGCCTACGAGCAGTACTTC. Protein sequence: CASSLATSGRTIAYEQYF. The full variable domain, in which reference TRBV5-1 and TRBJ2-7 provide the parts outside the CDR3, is KAGVTQTPRYLIKTRGQQVTLSCSPISGHRSVSWYQQTPGQGLQFLFEYFSETQRNKGNFPGRFSGRQFSNSRSEMNVSTLELGDSALYLCASSLATSGRTIAYEQYFGPGTRLTVT.

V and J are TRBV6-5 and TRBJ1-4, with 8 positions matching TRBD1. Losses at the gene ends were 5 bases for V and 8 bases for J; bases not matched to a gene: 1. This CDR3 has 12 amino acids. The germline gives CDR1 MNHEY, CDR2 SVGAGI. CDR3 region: CASSQGAEKLFF. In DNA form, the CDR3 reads TGTGCCAGCAGTCAGGGGGCGGAAAAACTGTTTTTT.

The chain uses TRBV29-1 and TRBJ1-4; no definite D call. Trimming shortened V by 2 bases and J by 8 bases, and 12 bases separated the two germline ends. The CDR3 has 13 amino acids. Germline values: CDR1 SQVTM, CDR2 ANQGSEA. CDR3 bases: TGCAGCGTTGAACCGGGTAGAGGAGAAAAACTGTTTTTT. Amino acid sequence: CSVEPGRGEKLFF.